This T cell receptor (beta chain) was sequenced during a study of cytomegalovirus exposure and HLA in healthy donors. CDR1 is SGHRS and CDR2 is YFSETQ in the germline V gene. The CDR3 has 18 amino acids. The V gene end was trimmed by 0 bases and the J gene end by 9 bases; junction bases not matched to a gene: 11. This PCR relied on a set of 60 Vbeta primers and 13 Jbeta primers. Data came from immunoSEQ multiplex PCR; TCRdb stores just in-frame clones and leaves some out. The repertoire holds approximately 54,000 clones, more than 65% seen once, with 3% to 3.5% in the top ten. The sequence derives from a woman aged 18 to 35 in good health and CMV-seronegative. The material sequenced was PBMCs. The J gene is TRBJ2-1, the V gene TRBV5-1, with TRBD2 matching over 14 bases. The CDR3 region is CASSLAGGGTSGSGEQFF. CDR3 sequence (DNA): TGCGCCAGCAGCTTGGCCGGGGGTGGGACTAGCGGGAGCGGTGAGCAGTTCTTC.